These 15 T cell receptor beta chains originate from one sample sequenced in a study of blood T cell repertoires in COVID-19. Produced via immunoSEQ multiplex PCR; TCRdb's table is partial and in-frame only. The sample has approximately 140,000 clones, under 90% seen once. Sequencing input: PBMCs or T cells enriched from blood (not recorded which). The receptor source for this set is a man aged 35-49 years with acute COVID-19.

This clone was detected only once. This chain joins TRBV24-1 and TRBJ2-2; 7 bases fit TRBD1. Looked up from germline, CDR1 is KGHDR and CDR2 is SFDVKD. V was clipped by 7 bases and J by 4 bases; unmatched bases: 5. CDR3 length: 14 residues. The DNA of the CDR3 is TGTGCCACCAGAAGGGGGCATGGCACCGGGGAGCTGTTTTTT. Translating gives CATRRGHGTGELFF.

The chain uses TRBV18 and TRBJ2-7, with D possibly TRBD1 on 5 matching bases. Germline V CDR1 and CDR2: KGHSH, LQKENI. The V gene lost 6 bases and the J gene lost 1 base, with 13 bases spanning the gap. There are 14 residues in the CDR3. CDR3 in DNA: TGTGCCAGCTCCATCGAAGGACAATCCTACGAGCAGTACTTC. Residues: CASSIEGQSYEQYF.

The chain couples TRBV7-2 to TRBJ2-5, with 7 positions matching TRBD2. The trim removed 0 bases at V and 2 bases at J, leaving 6 bases unmatched. The CDR3 consists of 16 residues. Germline assignment: CDR1 SGHTA and CDR2 FQGNSA. For the CDR3, the DNA is TGTGCCAGCAGCTTAGCGCAGGCTAGCGGACAAGAGACCCAGTACTTC. It is translated as CASSLAQASGQETQYF.

This clone was detected once. The V call is TRBV5-1, the J call TRBJ2-2; D gene uncertain. Germline V gene data show CDR1 as SGHRS and CDR2 as YFSETQ. Deletions cut 0 bases from V and 1 base from J, with 7 bases between. The CDR3 has 15 residues. CDR3 bases: TGCGCCAGCAGCTTGGCCGGCGGGAACACCGGGGAGCTGTTTTTT. It specifies CASSLAGGNTGELFF.

A note on this clone: At the DNA level, this CDR3 is encoded by other sequences in the same sample as well. This chain connects TRBV5-1 to TRBJ2-3, with a possible D match to TRBD1 (6 bases). The CDR3 runs 14 residues. V lost 4 bases and J lost 0, with 9 bases in between. CDR1 and CDR2 from the germline V gene are SGHRS and YFSETQ. Here the CDR3 reads CASSPGQSTDTQYF. The DNA for the CDR3 is TGCGCCAGCAGCCCCGGACAGAGCACAGATACGCAGTATTTT.

The chain has TRBV28 and TRBJ1-5; D possibly corresponds to TRBD1 (5 bases). The CDR3 extends over 13 amino acids. With 4 bases removed from V and 5 bases from J, the gap between germline ends came to 9 bases. Germline assignment: CDR1 MDHEN and CDR2 SYDVKM. The CDR3 coding sequence is TGTGCCAGCAGTTATCAGGGATATCAGCCCCAGCATTTT. Encoded protein: CASSYQGYQPQHF.

Only a few counts were recorded for this clone. The chain recombines TRBV5-1 with TRBJ2-1, with D possibly TRBD1 on 5 matching bases. The CDR3 is 13 amino acids. V was clipped by 4 bases and J by 9 bases, with 14 bases between them. Looked up from germline, CDR1 is SGHRS and CDR2 is YFSETQ. CDR3 sequence: CASSPQTGSEQFF. The CDR3 nucleotides read TGCGCCAGCAGCCCCCAAACAGGCAGTGAGCAGTTCTTC.

This chain joins TRBV7-8 and TRBJ2-3; D is perhaps TRBD2 (7 bases). V lost 4 bases, J lost 4 bases, and 15 bases lay in between. CDR1 and CDR2 from the germline V gene are SGHVS and FQNEAQ. This CDR3 has 15 amino acids. CDR3 residues: CASSSQGGDADTQYF. DNA of the CDR3: TGTGCCAGCAGCTCCCAAGGGGGGGACGCAGATACGCAGTATTTT. The whole variable domain, remainder taken from reference TRBV7-8 and TRBJ2-3, is GAGVSQSPRYKVAKRGQDVALRCDPISGHVSLFWYQQALGQGPEFLTYFQNEAQLDKSGLPSDRFFAERPEGSVSTLKIQRTQQEDSAVYLCASSSQGGDADTQYFGPGTRLTVL.

The chain employs TRBV27 and TRBJ1-1; tentative D call: TRBD1 (6 bases). Germline-derived CDR1 and CDR2 are MNHEY and SMNVEV (reference sequence). The CDR3 sequence is 16 residues long. V shed 5 bases and J shed 0 bases, with 16 bases lying between them. In DNA form, the CDR3 reads TGTGCCAGCAGTAGGACAGTGGGGGTTATGAACACTGAAGCTTTCTTT. It translates to CASSRTVGVMNTEAFF.

V gene TRBV10-3 combines with J gene TRBJ2-2; 14 bases are a match to TRBD2. There are 17 residues in the CDR3. The V gene's germline CDR1 is ENHRY and CDR2 SYGVKD. V dropped 6 bases and J dropped 2; count of bases not matched to a gene: 5. CDR3 nucleotides: TGTGCCATCAGCCGGACTAGCGGGGGGCCTAACACCGGGGAGCTGTTTTTT. It codes for CAISRTSGGPNTGELFF.

The rearrangement uses TRBV18 and TRBJ1-6; 8 bases align to TRBD1. The CDR3 runs to 17 residues. V was pared by 6 bases and J by 6 bases, with 13 bases of the junction left unmatched. Germline V CDR1 and CDR2: KGHSH, LQKENI. The CDR3: CASSPGTGVQGNSPLHF. The CDR3 DNA follows: TGTGCCAGCTCCCCCGGGACAGGTGTTCAGGGTAATTCACCCCTCCACTTT.

The chain combines TRBV19 with TRBJ2-1; 12 positions agree with TRBD2. After removal of 6 bases from V and 2 bases from J, the junction contained 11 bases not matched to a gene. The CDR3 consists of 18 residues. CDR1 LNHDA and CDR2 SQIVND come from the germline V gene (reference sequence). CDR3 protein: CASRRGLAGGLTYNEQFF. CDR3 DNA: TGTGCCAGTAGGCGAGGTCTAGCGGGGGGGCTGACCTACAATGAGCAGTTCTTC.

This clone was counted once. The V gene is TRBV3-1 (or the pseudogene TRBV3-2), the J gene TRBJ2-5, with a tentative D call TRBD2 (7 bases). From germline, CDR1 is LGHDT and CDR2 YNNKEL (reference sequence). The ends were cut back, 0 bases at V and 5 bases at J, with 16 bases in the middle. This CDR3 region has 16 residues. The CDR3 region is CASSQDFGGRGETQYF. CDR3 coding DNA: TGTGCCAGCAGCCAAGATTTCGGGGGGCGAGGGGAGACCCAGTACTTC.

The chain links TRBV19 to TRBJ1-5; 7 positions match TRBD1. J lost 9 bases, V lost 10 bases, and 3 bases had no gene match. CDR3 length: 10 amino acids. Germline V gene lookup returns CDR1 LNHDA and CDR2 SQIVND (reference sequence). In nucleotides, the CDR3 is TGTGCCATTTCAGGGGGGCCCCAGCATTTT. Protein sequence: CAISGGPQHF.

This rearrangement joins TRBV4-2 to TRBJ2-7, with no clear D. V gave up 5 bases and J gave up 3 bases, with 5 bases separating them. This CDR3 region has 11 residues. CDR1 and CDR2 from the germline V gene are LGHNA and YNFKEQ. The chain's CDR3 is CASSVNYEQYF. The CDR3 DNA follows: TGTGCCAGCAGCGTTAACTACGAGCAGTACTTC.